One T cell receptor beta chain is described in this entry. The antigen is undetermined. This sample was taken from a study of identifying expanded T cells in peripheral blood. Germline V gene data show CDR1 as SGHNT and CDR2 as YYREEE (reference sequence). Trimming stripped 6 bases from V and 6 bases from J, with 18 bases between. CDR3 length: 14 residues. Generated by immunoSEQ multiplex PCR, the TCRdb table keeps only in-frame clones and is missing some. Among 58,000 or so clones listed, over 80% were seen once. Healthy donors had no documented immune events, such as infections, while sampled. Notes on the study in general: About 1.3 clones differed between technical replicates, versus approximately 17 and 20 over time. Two-week clone count variance significantly increased as total template count grew.

The rearrangement links TRBV5-4 to TRBJ1-1, with TRBD1 as a possible D gene (6 bases). The clonotype originates from a person aged 18 to 75 in good health. The material sequenced was blood. Here the CDR3 reads CASTRDTVFPEAFF. The CDR3 DNA is TGTGCCAGCACCAGGGACACCGTTTTTCCTGAAGCTTTCTTT.